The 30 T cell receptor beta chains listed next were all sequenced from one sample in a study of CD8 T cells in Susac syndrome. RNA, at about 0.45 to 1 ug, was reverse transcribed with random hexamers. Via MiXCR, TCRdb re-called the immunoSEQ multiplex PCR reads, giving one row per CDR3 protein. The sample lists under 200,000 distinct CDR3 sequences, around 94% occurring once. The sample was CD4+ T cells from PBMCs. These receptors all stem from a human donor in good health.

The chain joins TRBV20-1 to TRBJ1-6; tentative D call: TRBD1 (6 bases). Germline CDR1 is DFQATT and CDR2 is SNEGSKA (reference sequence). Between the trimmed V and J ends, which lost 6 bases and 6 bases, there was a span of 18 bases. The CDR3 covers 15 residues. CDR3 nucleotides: TGCAGTGCATGGGGAGCACAGGGTAGTAATTCACCCCTCCACTTT. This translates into CSAWGAQGSNSPLHF.

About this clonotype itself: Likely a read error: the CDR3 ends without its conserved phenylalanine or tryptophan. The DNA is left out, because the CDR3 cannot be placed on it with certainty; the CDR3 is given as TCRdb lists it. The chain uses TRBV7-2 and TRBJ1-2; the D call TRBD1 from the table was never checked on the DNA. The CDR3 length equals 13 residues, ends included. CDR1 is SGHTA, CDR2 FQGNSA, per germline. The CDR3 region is CASSTGQGLPQAI.

CDR3 sequence: CASSQALDNRGNTEAFF. In nucleotides, the CDR3 is TGTGCCAGCAGCCAAGCGCTGGACAACCGGGGGAACACTGAAGCTTTCTTT. V is TRBV4-2 and J is TRBJ1-1; D is perhaps TRBD1 (5 bases). Per germline, CDR1 LGHNA and CDR2 YNFKEQ. CDR3 length: 17 amino acids. Between the trimmed V and J ends, which lost 1 base and 1 base, there was a span of 16 bases.

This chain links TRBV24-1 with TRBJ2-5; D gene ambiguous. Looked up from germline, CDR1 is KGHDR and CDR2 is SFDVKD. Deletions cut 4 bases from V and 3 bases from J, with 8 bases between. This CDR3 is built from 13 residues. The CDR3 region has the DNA TGTGCCACCAGTGACACCTTGAAAGAGACCCAGTACTTC. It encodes CATSDTLKETQYF.

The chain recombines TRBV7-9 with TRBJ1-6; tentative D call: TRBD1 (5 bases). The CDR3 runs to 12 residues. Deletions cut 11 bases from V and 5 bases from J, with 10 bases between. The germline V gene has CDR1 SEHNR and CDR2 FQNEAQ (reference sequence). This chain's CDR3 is CAYAGNNSPLHF. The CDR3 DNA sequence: TGTGCCTACGCAGGGAATAATTCACCCCTCCACTTT.

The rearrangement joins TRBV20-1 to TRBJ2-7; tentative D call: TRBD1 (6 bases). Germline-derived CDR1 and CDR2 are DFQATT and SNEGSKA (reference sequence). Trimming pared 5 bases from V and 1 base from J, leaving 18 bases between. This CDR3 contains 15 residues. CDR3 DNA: TGCAGTGCTGTCGAGCCCGGGACACTTTCCTACGAGCAGTACTTC. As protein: CSAVEPGTLSYEQYF.

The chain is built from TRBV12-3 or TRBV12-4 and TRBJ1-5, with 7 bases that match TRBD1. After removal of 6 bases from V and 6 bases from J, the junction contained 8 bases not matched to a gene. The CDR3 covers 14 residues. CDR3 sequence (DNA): TGTGCCAGCAGCTACCGACAGGGCAGTCAGCCCCAGCATTTT. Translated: CASSYRQGSQPQHF.

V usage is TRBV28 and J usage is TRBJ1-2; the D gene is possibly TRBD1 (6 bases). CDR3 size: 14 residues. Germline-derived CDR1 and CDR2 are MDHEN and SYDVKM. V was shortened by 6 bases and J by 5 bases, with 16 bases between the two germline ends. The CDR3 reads CASRRPGQSYGYTF. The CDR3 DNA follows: TGTGCCAGCAGACGTCCGGGACAATCATATGGCTACACCTTC.

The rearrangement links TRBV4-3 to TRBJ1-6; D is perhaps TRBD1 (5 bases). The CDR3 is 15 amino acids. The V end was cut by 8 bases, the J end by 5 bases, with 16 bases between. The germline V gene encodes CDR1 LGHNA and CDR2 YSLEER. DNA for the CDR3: TGCGCCAGCCGTCCAGGGTGGGCGAATAATTCACCCCTCCACTTT. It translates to CASRPGWANNSPLHF.

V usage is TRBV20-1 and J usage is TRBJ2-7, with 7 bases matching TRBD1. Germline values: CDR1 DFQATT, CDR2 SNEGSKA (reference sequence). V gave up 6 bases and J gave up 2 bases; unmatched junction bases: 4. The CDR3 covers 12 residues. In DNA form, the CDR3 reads TGCAGTGCCAGGGGACAGCCCTACGAGCAGTACTTC. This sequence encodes CSARGQPYEQYF.

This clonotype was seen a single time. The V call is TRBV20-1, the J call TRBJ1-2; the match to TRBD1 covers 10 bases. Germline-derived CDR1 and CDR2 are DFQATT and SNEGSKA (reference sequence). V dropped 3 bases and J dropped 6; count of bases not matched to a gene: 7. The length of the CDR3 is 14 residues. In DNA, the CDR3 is TGCAGTGCTAGCTTATCCGGGACAGGGGATGGCTACACCTTC. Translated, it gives CSASLSGTGDGYTF.

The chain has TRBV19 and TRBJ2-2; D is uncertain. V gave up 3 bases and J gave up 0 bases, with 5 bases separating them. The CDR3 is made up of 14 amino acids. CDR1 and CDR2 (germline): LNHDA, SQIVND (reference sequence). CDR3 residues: CASSIGSNTGELFF. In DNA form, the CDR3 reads TGTGCCAGTAGTATCGGGTCGAACACCGGGGAGCTGTTTTTT.

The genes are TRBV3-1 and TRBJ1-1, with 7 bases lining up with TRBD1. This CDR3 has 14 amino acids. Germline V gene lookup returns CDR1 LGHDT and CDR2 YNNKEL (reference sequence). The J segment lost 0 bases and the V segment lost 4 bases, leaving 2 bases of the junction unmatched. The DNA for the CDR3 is TGTGCCAGCAGCCGAGGGGGCATGAACACTGAAGCTTTCTTT. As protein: CASSRGGMNTEAFF.

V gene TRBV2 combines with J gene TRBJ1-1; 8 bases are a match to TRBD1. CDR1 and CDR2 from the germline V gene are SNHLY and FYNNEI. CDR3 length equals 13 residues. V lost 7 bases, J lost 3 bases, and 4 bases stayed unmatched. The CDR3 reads CASTTGGDTEAFF. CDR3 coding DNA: TGTGCCAGCACTACAGGGGGGGACACTGAAGCTTTCTTT. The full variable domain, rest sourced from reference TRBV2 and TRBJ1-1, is EPEVTQTPSHQVTQMGQEVILRCVPISNHLYFYWYRQILGQKVEFLVSFYNNEISEKSEIFDDQFSVERPDGSNFTLKIRSTKLEDSAMYFCASTTGGDTEAFFGQGTRLTVV.

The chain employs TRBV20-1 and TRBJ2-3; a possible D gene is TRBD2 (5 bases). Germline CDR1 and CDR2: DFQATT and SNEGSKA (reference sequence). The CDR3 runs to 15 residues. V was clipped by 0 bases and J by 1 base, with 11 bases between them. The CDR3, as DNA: TGCAGTGCTAGAGAACCGGACTCTCGCACAGATACGCAGTATTTT. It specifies CSAREPDSRTDTQYF.

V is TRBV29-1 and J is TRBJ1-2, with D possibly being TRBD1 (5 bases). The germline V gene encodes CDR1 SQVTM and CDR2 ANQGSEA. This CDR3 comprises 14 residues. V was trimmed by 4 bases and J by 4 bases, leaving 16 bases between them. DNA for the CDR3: TGCAGCGTTGGGGACTACGGATTGGGCTATGGCTACACCTTC. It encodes CSVGDYGLGYGYTF. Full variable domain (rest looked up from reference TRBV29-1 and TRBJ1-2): SAVISQKPSRDICQRGTSLTIQCQVDSQVTMMFWYRQQPGQSLTLIATANQGSEATYESGFVIDKFPISRPNLTFSTLTVSNMSPEDSSIYLCSVGDYGLGYGYTFGSGTRLTVV.

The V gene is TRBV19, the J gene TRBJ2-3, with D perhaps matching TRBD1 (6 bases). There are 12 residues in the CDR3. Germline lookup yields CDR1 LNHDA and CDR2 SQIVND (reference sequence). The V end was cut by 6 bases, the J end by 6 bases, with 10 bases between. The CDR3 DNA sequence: TGTGCCAGTAGCTCAACAGGGGATACGCAGTATTTT. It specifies CASSSTGDTQYF.

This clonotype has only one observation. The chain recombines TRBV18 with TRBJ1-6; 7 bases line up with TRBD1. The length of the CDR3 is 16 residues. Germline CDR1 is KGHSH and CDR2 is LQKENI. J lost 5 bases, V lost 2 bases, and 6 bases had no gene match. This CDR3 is CASSPGTATNNSPLHF. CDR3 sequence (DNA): TGTGCCAGCTCACCAGGGACAGCGACCAATAATTCACCCCTCCACTTT.

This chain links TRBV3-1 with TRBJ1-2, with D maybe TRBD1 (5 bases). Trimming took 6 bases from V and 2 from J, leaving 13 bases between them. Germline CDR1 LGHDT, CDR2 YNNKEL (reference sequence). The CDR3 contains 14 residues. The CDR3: CASSFGTLNYGYTF. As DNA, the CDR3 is TGTGCCAGCAGTTTCGGGACTTTGAACTATGGCTACACCTTC. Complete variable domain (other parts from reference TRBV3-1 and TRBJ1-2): DTAVSQTPKYLVTQMGNDKSIKCEQNLGHDTMYWYKQDSKKFLKIMFSYNNKELIINETVPNRFSPKSPDKAHLNLHINSLELGDSAVYFCASSFGTLNYGYTFGSGTRLTVV.

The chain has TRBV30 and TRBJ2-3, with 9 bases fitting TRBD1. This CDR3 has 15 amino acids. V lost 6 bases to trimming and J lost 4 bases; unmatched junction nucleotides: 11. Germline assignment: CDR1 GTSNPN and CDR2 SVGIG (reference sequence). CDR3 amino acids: CACARRRDRADTQYF. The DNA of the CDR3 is TGTGCCTGTGCCCGGCGGAGGGACAGGGCAGATACGCAGTATTTT.

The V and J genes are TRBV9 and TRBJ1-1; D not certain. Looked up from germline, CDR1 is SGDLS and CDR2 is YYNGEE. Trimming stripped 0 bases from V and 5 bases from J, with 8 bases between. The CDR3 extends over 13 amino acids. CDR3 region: CASSVEGRTEAFF. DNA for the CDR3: TGTGCCAGCAGCGTAGAAGGGAGGACTGAAGCTTTCTTT.

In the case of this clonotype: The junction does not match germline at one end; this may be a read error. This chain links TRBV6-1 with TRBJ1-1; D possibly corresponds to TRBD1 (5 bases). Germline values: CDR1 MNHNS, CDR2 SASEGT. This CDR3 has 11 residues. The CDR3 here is CASRGQTEVFF. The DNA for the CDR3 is TGTGCCAGCAGAGGACAAACTGAAGTTTTCTTT.

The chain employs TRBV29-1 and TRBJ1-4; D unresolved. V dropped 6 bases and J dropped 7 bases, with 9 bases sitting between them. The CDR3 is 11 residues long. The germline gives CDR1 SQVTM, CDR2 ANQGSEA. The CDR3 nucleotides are TGCAGCGTCCAGGAAACTGAAAAACTGTTTTTT. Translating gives CSVQETEKLFF.

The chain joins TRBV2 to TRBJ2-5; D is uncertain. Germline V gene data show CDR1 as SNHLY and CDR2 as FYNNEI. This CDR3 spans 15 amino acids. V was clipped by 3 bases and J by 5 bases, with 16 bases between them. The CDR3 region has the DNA TGTGCCAGCAGTGATGCCCTCACGTGGTGGGAGACCCAGTACTTC. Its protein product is CASSDALTWWETQYF.

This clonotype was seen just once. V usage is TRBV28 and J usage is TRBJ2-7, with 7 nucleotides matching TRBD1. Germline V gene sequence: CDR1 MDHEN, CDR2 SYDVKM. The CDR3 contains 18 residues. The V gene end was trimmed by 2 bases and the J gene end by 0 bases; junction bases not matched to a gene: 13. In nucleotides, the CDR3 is TGTGCCAGCAGTTTAGACAGGGTCGGCGATTTAAGCTCCTACGAGCAGTACTTC. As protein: CASSLDRVGDLSSYEQYF.

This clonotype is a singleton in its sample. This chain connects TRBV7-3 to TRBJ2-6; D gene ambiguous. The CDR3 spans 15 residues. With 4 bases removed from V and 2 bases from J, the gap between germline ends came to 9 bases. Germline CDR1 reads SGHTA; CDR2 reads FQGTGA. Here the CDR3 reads CASSSISAGANVLTF. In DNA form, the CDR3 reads TGTGCCAGCAGCTCTATAAGCGCTGGGGCCAACGTCCTGACTTTC.

CDR3 sequence: CASSQDLGGSYEQYF. CDR3 DNA sequence: TGTGCCAGCAGCCAAGATTTGGGCGGATCTTACGAGCAGTACTTC. The V call is TRBV4-2, the J call TRBJ2-7; no reliable D call. Germline CDR1 reads LGHNA; CDR2 reads YNFKEQ. The CDR3 contains 15 residues. V was cut by 0 bases and J by 4 bases, with 13 bases left in between.

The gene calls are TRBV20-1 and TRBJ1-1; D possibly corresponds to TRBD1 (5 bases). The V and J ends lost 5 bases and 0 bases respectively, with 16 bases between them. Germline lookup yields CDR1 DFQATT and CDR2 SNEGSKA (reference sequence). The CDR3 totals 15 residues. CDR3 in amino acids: CSALSPQGMNTEAFF. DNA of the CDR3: TGCAGTGCTCTGTCCCCTCAGGGCATGAACACTGAAGCTTTCTTT.

The chain's CDR3 is CAWSPLTGTTGELFF. The CDR3 bases are TGTGCCTGGAGTCCCCTGACAGGGACCACCGGGGAGCTGTTTTTT. The chain links TRBV30 to TRBJ2-2, with 7 bases that match TRBD1. V trimming: 2 bases; J trimming: 4 bases; junction bases outside the gene matches: 7. Germline CDR1 reads GTSNPN; CDR2 reads SVGIG (reference sequence). The CDR3 has 15 residues.

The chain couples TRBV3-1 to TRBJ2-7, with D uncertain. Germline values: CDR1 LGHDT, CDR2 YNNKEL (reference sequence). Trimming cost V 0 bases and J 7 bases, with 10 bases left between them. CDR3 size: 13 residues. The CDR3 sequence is CASSQDIRVEQYF. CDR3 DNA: TGTGCCAGCAGCCAAGATATCCGTGTGGAGCAGTACTTC.